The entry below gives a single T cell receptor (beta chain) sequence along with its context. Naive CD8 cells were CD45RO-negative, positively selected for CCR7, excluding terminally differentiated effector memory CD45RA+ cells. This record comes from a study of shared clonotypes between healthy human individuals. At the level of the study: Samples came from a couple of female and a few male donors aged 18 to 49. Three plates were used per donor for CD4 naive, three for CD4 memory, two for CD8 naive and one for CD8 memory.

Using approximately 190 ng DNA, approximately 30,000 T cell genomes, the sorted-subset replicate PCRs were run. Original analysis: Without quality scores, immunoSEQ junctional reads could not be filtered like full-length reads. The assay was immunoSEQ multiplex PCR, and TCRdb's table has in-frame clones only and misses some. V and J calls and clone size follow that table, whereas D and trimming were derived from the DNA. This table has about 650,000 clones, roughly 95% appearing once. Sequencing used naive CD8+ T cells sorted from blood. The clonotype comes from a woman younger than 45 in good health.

The CDR3 bases are TGTGCCAGCAGGGGGAGTCCGGGGGTCGGCACTGAAGCTTTCTTT. Translated: CASRGSPGVGTEAFF. This chain connects TRBV2 to TRBJ1-1, with D possibly TRBD1 on 5 matching bases. This CDR3 has 15 amino acids. With 6 bases removed from V and 4 bases from J, the gap between germline ends came to 18 bases. CDR1 SNHLY and CDR2 FYNNEI come from the germline V gene.